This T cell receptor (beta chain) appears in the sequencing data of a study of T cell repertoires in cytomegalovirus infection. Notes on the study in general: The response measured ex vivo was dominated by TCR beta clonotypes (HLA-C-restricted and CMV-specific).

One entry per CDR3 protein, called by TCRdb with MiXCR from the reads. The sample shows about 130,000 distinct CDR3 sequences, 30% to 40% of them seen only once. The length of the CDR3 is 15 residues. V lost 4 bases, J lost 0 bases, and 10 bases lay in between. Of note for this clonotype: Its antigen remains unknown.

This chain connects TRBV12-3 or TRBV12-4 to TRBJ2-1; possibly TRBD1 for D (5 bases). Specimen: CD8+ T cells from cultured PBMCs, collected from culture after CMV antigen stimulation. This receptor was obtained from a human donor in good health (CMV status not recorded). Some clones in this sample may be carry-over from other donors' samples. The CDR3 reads CASSSQESSYNEQFF. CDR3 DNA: TGTGCCAGCAGTTCACAGGAGAGCTCCTACAATGAGCAGTTCTTC.